This T cell receptor beta chain was captured by sequencing in a study of blood T cell repertoires in COVID-19. Study details: Donors in the United States, Italy and Spain gave samples during acute or convalescent COVID-19. In each case, the material was cDNA or gDNA derived from T cells, B-cell-depleted T cells, or PBMCs.

The CDR3 extends over 14 amino acids. The V gene lost 1 base and the J gene lost 6 bases, with 12 bases spanning the gap. CDR1 SGHTA and CDR2 FQGTGA come from the germline V gene. In the original processing: Cell counts per sample came from amplifying reference gene primers. The data were produced by immunoSEQ multiplex PCR, yet TCRdb's version contains in-frame clones alone and is incomplete. The V and J calls and clone size are taken from that table; D and trimming were inferred from the DNA. The sample has some 39,000 clones; 65% to 90% are singletons. The specimen sequenced was peripheral blood. This sequence joins TRBV7-3 and TRBJ1-1; no clear D. The sequence was obtained from a middle-aged man with active COVID-19. CDR3 in DNA: TGTGCCAGCAGCTTAAAACTCGATGTCGCTGAAGCTTTCTTT. Protein sequence: CASSLKLDVAEAFF.